The 6 T cell receptor beta chains reported below all come from one sample, sequenced in a study of molecular identifiers for immune sequencing clone quantification. TCRdb recomputed calls from the PCR reads with MiXCR, one row per CDR3 protein. In the table there are 88,000 or so distinct CDR3 sequences, 20% to 25% of which are singletons. Material for sequencing was naive CD8+ T cells from blood, with Jurkat cell RNA spiked in. This sample's subset: FACS-sorted CD8+CD4-CCR7+CD45RA+ naive T cells. The receptors come from a human donor in good health. Some libraries in this study had Jurkat cell RNA spiked in.

This clonotype occurred once. CDR3 loop: CASSIGRSYEQYF. CDR3 in DNA: TGTGCCAGCAGCATCGGACGGTCCTACGAGCAGTACTTC. The rearrangement joins TRBV27 to TRBJ2-7; D is unclear. The germline V gene encodes CDR1 MNHEY and CDR2 SMNVEV (reference sequence). V gave up 6 bases and J gave up 1 base, with 10 bases separating them. The CDR3 extends over 13 amino acids.

Ten or more counts support this clonotype. The rearrangement joins TRBV24-1 to TRBJ2-2; TRBD2 matches 8 bases. V shed 0 bases, J shed 6 bases, and the junction held 11 bases outside the gene matches. CDR1 is KGHDR, CDR2 SFDVKD, per germline. The CDR3 is 18 residues long. The CDR3 bases are TGTGCCACCAGTGATTTGGGGCTAGCGGGCTCGGTCCCCGGGGAGCTGTTTTTT. Protein sequence: CATSDLGLAGSVPGELFF.

The chain has TRBV6-2 or TRBV6-3 and TRBJ1-5; D remains unclear. This CDR3 has 12 residues. V was pared by 6 bases and J by 6 bases, with 9 bases between. Germline loops: CDR1 MNHEY, CDR2 SVGEGT. Here the CDR3 reads CASSPGTQPQHF. The CDR3 DNA follows: TGTGCCAGCAGCCCGGGCACTCAGCCCCAGCATTTT.

To note about this clonotype: An end of the junction differs from the germline gene, which may be a read error. The chain combines TRBV5-1 with TRBJ2-7; 8 nucleotides agree with TRBD1. The CDR3 contains 14 residues. Germline V lookup: CDR1 SGHRS, CDR2 YFSETQ. The CDR3 DNA reads TGCGCCAGCTCACATGGACAGGGCTCCTACGAGCGGTACTTC. Residues: CASSHGQGSYERYF. Based on the CDR3 plus reference TRBV5-1 and TRBJ2-7, the full variable domain is KAGVTQTPRYLIKTRGQQVTLSCSPISGHRSVSWYQQTPGQGLQFLFEYFSETQRNKGNFPGRFSGRQFSNSRSEMNVSTLELGDSALYLCASSHGQGSYERYFGPGTRLTVT.

With regard to this clonotype: A much larger clone differs from this one at a single base, so this may be a read error. The J gene is TRBJ2-2, the V gene TRBV6-5; 11 nucleotides agree with TRBD2. V shed 0 bases and J 0 bases; nucleotides not matched to a gene: 3. Per the germline V gene, CDR1 is MNHEY and CDR2 is SVGAGI. The CDR3 covers 18 residues. The CDR3 loop is CASSYSRLAGSNTGELFF. DNA for the CDR3: TGTGCCAGCAGTTACTCGAGACTAGCGGGGTCGAACACCGGGGAGCTGTTTTTT.

This clonotype was seen a handful of times. A single base separates this from a much larger clone, so it may be a read error. This chain links TRBV28 with TRBJ1-5; D uncertain. Trimming pared 2 bases from V and 5 bases from J, leaving 13 bases between. The CDR3 runs to 15 residues. Germline loops: CDR1 MDHEN, CDR2 SYDVKM. The CDR3 reads CASSLATARHQPQHF. CDR3 bases: TGTGCCAGCAGTTTAGCAACAGCGCGGCATCAGCCCCAGCATTTT.